The source of this TCR beta chain is a study of shared clonotypes between healthy human individuals. Overall study findings and caveats: The rarefaction results pointed to incomplete sorted-subset sequencing despite large depth. On the whole, naive subsets had larger estimated richness than memory subsets had. The sharing of approximately 4.6% of naive CD4 clonotypes was seen across several donors.

Only in-frame clones appear in the TCRdb table, and some are missing; sequencing was by immunoSEQ multiplex PCR. The data hold about 2.4 million clones, with 93% observed a single time. As to this clone: As yet, its antigen is unknown.

V lost 6 bases to trimming and J lost 8 bases, with 20 bases between them. The CDR3 extends over 15 amino acids. Healthy HIV-negative adults with no recent acute infections or vaccinations were recruited as donors. The sequenced material came from naive CD4+ T cells from PBMCs. Regarding subset: CD45RA+ positively selected. The J gene is TRBJ2-4, the V gene TRBV23-1; D perhaps matches TRBD2 (6 bases). TRBV23-1 counts as an open reading frame of uncertain function. The sequence was obtained from a man aged 18 to 30 in good health. Some clones in this sample may be carry-over from other donors' samples. CDR3 protein: CASSPGVLGGDIQYF. DNA of the CDR3: TGCGCCAGCAGCCCGGGAGTTCTGGGGGGTGACATTCAGTACTTC.